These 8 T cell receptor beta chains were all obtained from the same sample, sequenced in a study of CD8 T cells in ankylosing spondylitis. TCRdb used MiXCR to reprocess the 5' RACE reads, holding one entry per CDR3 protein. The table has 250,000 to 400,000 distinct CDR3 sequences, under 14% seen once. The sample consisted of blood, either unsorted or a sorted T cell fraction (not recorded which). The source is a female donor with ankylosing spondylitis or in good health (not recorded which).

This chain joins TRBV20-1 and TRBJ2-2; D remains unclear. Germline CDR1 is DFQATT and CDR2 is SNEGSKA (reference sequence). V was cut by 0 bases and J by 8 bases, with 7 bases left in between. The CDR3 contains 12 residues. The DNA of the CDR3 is TGCAGTGCTAGAGATTTTGGGGGGGAGCTGTTTTTT. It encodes CSARDFGGELFF.

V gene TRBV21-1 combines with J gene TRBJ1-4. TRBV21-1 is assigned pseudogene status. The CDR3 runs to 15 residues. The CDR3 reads CASSKVGFRNEKLFF. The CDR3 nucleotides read TGTGCCAGCAGCAAAGTGGGATTCCGTAATGAAAAACTGTTTTTT.

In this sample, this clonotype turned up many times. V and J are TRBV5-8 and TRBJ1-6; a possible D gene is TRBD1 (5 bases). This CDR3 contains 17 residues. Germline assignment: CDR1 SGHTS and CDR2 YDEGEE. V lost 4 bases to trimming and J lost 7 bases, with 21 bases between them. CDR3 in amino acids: CASSLFSGTSANSPLHF. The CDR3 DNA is TGTGCCAGCAGCCTCTTTAGCGGGACGTCGGCGAATTCACCCCTCCACTTT. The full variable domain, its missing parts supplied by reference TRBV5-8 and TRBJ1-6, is EAGVTQSPTHLIKTRGQQATLRCSPISGHTSVYWYQQALGLGLQFLLWYDEGEERNRGNFPPRFSGRQFPNYSSELNVNALELEDSALYLCASSLFSGTSANSPLHFGNGTRLTVT.

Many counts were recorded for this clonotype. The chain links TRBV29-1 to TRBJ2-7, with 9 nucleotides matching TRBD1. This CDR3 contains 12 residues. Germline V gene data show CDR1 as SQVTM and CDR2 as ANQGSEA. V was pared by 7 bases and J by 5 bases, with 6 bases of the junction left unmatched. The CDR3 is CSAGQGSHEQYF. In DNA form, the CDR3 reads TGCAGCGCTGGACAGGGGAGTCACGAGCAGTACTTC.

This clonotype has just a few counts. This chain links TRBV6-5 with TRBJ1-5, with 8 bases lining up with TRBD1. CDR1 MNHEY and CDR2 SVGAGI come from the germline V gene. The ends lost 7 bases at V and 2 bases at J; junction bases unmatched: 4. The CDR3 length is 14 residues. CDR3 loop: CASKLTGGNQPQHF. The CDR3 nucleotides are TGTGCCAGCAAGTTGACAGGGGGCAATCAGCCCCAGCATTTT.

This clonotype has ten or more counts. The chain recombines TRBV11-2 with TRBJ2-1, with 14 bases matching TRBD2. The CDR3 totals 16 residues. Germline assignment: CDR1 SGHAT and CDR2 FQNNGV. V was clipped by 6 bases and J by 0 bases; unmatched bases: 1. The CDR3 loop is CASRTSGRASYNEQFF. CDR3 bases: TGTGCCAGCAGGACTAGCGGGAGGGCCTCCTACAATGAGCAGTTCTTC.

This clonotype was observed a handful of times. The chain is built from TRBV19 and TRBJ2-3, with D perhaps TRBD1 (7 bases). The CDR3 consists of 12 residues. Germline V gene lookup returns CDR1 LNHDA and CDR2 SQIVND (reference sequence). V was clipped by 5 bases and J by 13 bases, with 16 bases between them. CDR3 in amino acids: CASSEPGGFEYF. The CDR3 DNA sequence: TGTGCCAGTAGTGAACCAGGGGGGTTCGAGTATTTT.

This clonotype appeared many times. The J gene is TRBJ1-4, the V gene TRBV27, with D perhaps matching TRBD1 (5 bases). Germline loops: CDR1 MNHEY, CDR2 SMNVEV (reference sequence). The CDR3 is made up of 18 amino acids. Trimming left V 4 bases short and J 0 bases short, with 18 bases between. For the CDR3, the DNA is TGTGCCAGCAGTTCTACCCGGGGCCCTACTTCAACTAATGAAAAACTGTTTTTT. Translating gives CASSSTRGPTSTNEKLFF.